This passage covers 2 T cell receptor beta chains from one sample sequenced in a study of OX40 agonist ivuxolimab in advanced cancers. Some clones are missing from TCRdb's copy, which holds only in-frame ones; the method was immunoSEQ multiplex PCR. Of tens of thousands of clones in the sample, roughly 90% were seen once. The sequencing here drew on CD4+ or CD8+ T cells sorted from blood, taken in a trial of the OX40 agonist ivuxolimab. The receptors were gathered from an adult with an advanced solid tumor such as melanoma, head and neck, liver or kidney cancer.

The V call is TRBV9, the J call TRBJ2-7; 10 bases match TRBD1. The CDR3 is 14 amino acids. With 3 bases clipped from V and 4 bases from J, the junction kept 4 bases outside the gene matches. CDR1 and CDR2 (germline): SGDLS, YYNGEE. In DNA form, the CDR3 reads TGTGCCAGCAGCGCCCGGGACAGGGGTTACGAGCAGTACTTC. This codes for CASSARDRGYEQYF.

This sequence joins TRBV9 and TRBJ2-6; D remains unclear. The germline gives CDR1 SGDLS, CDR2 YYNGEE. V gave up 0 bases and J gave up 0 bases, with 7 bases separating them. The CDR3 covers 16 residues. The CDR3 nucleotides are TGTGCCAGCAGCGTAGGGGCCTTCTCTGGGGCCAACGTCCTGACTTTC. Its translation is CASSVGAFSGANVLTF. The full variable domain, with the rest looked up from reference TRBV9 and TRBJ2-6, is DSGVTQTPKHLITATGQRVTLRCSPRSGDLSVYWYQQSLDQGLQFLIQYYNGEERAKGNILERFSAQQFPDLHSELNLSSLELGDSALYFCASSVGAFSGANVLTFGAGSRLTVL.